This TCR beta chain was retrieved from a study of cytomegalovirus exposure and HLA in healthy donors. General observations from the study: Most of the CMV-associated TCR beta chains (in a later analysis) appeared to be HLA-restricted. Per a prior analysis, the majority of TCR beta V segments were productive roughly 87% or roughly 30% of the time.

Both 60 Vbeta primers and 13 Jbeta primers went into the PCR. Original methodology: A later analysis counted around 80 million unique TCR beta chains, 9.5 million to 13 million shared. Sequenced by immunoSEQ multiplex PCR; TCRdb stores in-frame clones only, minus some. Clone size and the V and J calls come from that table; the DNA yielded D and trimming. This sample has approximately 170,000 clones, with around 84% found just once. The V segment lost 1 base and the J segment 0 bases; nucleotides outside the gene matches: 4. Germline assignment: CDR1 GTSNPN and CDR2 SVGIG (reference sequence). This CDR3 is built from 17 residues. This clone was found once. The antigen is not known. The donors (healthy individuals) were bone marrow donors.

J is TRBJ2-7 and V is TRBV30; 15 positions match TRBD2. Sequenced: PBMCs. The TCR was taken from a boy aged 2 to 9 in good health and CMV-seronegative. CDR3 loop: CAWSGTSGRGYSYEQYF. The DNA of the CDR3 is TGTGCCTGGAGTGGGACTAGCGGGAGGGGTTACTCCTACGAGCAGTACTTC.